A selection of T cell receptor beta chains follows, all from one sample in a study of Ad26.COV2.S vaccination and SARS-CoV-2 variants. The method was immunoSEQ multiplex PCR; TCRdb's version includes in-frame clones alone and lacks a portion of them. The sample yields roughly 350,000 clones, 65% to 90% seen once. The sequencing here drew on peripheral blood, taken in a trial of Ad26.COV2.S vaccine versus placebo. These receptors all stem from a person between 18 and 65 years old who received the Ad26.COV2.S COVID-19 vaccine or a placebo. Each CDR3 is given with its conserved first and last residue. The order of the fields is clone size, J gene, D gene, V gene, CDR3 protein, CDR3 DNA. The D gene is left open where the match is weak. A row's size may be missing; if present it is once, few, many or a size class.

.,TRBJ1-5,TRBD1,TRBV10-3,CAISETGEGNQPQHF,TGTGCCATCAGTGAGACAGGGGAGGGCAATCAGCCCCAGCATTTT
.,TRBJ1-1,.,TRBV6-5,CASRLQEPTEAFF,TGTGCCAGCAGACTCCAGGAACCCACTGAAGCTTTCTTT
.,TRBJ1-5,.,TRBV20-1,CSASPGFSNQPQHF,TGCAGTGCTAGTCCGGGATTTAGCAATCAGCCCCAGCATTTT
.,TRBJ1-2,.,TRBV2,CASSESAAPGYGYTF,TGTGCCAGCAGTGAATCGGCAGCCCCTGGCTATGGCTACACCTTC
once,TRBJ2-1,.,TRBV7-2,CASSSGGGPSSYNEQFF,TGTGCCAGCAGCTCCGGTGGAGGGCCTAGCTCCTACAATGAGCAGTTCTTC
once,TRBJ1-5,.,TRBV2,CASRTSEGEPQHF,TGTGCCAGCAGGACCAGCGAGGGGGAGCCCCAGCATTTT
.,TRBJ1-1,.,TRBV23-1,CASSQSVLEAFF,TGCGCCAGCAGTCAATCGGTCCTTGAAGCTTTCTTT
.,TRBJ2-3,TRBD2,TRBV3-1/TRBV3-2,CASSQERGGGTDTQYF,TGTGCCAGCAGCCAAGAGAGGGGCGGGGGGACGGATACGCAGTATTTT
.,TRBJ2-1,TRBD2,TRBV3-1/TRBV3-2,CASSQPTGGLDNEQFF,TGTGCCAGCAGCCAACCGACGGGAGGACTTGACAATGAGCAGTTCTTC
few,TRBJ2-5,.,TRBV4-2,CASSQDWETQYF,TGTGCCAGCAGCCAAGATTGGGAGACCCAGTACTTC
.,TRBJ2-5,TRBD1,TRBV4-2,CASSRVSGGVGETQYF,TGTGCCAGCAGCCGGGTATCAGGGGGCGTCGGAGAGACCCAGTACTTC
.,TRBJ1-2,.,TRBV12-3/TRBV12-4,CASRPGTNYGYTF,TGTGCCAGCAGGCCCGGGACTAACTATGGCTACACCTTC
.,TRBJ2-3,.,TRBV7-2,CASSLNPGRPTDTQYF,TGTGCCAGCAGCTTAAATCCGGGCAGACCCACAGATACGCAGTATTTT
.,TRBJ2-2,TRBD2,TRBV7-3,CASSSPETSGKYTGELFF,TGTGCCAGCAGCTCTCCCGAAACTAGCGGGAAGTACACCGGGGAGCTGTTTTTT
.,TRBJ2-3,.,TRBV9,CASSVESPTDTQYF,TGTGCCAGCAGCGTAGAATCCCCCACAGATACGCAGTATTTT
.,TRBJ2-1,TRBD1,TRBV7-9,CASSLGQYNEQFF,TGTGCCAGCAGCTTGGGACAGTACAATGAGCAGTTCTTC
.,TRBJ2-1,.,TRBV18,CASSPQRGFYNEQFF,TGTGCCAGCTCACCACAGAGGGGGTTTTACAATGAGCAGTTCTTC
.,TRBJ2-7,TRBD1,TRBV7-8,CASSLEAGGDYEQYF,TGTGCCAGCAGCTTAGAGGCAGGGGGTGACTACGAGCAGTACTTC
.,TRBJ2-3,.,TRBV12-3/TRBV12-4,CASTSGTDTQYF,TGTGCCAGCACCTCCGGCACAGATACGCAGTATTTT
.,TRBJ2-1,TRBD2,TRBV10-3,CAISGAEQGLAGAWQFF,TGTGCCATCAGTGGCGCCGAACAGGGACTAGCGGGAGCCTGGCAGTTCTTC
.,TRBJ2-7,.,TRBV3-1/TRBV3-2,CASSQAGSLYEQYF,TGTGCCAGCAGCCAAGCGGGCAGCCTCTACGAGCAGTACTTC
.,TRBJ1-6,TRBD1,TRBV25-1,CASSDAQTGNSSPLHF,TGTGCCAGCAGTGATGCTCAGACAGGGAATAGTTCACCCCTCCACTTT
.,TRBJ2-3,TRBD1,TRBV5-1,CASYLGTGSTDTQYF,TGCGCCAGCTACCTCGGGACAGGGAGCACAGATACGCAGTATTTT
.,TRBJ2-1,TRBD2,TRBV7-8,CASSSWGTSSNEQFF,TGTGCCAGCAGCTCTTGGGGGACTAGCAGTAATGAGCAGTTCTTC
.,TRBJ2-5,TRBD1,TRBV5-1,CASSSGQTLETQYF,TGCGCCAGCAGCTCGGGACAGACGCTTGAGACCCAGTACTTC
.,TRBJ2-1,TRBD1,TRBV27,CASSLQGINEQFF,TGTGCCAGCAGTCTACAGGGGATCAATGAGCAGTTCTTC
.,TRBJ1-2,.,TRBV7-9,CASSLAAPNYGYTF,TGTGCCAGCAGCTTAGCGGCCCCTAACTATGGCTACACCTTC
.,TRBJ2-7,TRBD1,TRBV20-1,CSASGQGTYYEQYF,TGCAGTGCTAGTGGACAGGGGACCTACTACGAGCAGTACTTC
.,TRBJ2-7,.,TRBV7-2,CASSLGTEPSYEQYF,TGTGCCAGCAGCTTAGGCACGGAGCCCTCCTACGAGCAGTACTTC
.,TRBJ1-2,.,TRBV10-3,CAISFGGRGSDGYTF,TGTGCCATCAGTTTCGGCGGGAGGGGGTCGGATGGCTACACCTTC
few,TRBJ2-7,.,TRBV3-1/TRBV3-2,CASSQEPTNIYF,TGTGCCAGCAGCCAAGAACCCACAAATATATACTTC
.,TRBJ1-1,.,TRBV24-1,CATRGPNTEAFF,TGTGCCACCAGAGGGCCGAACACTGAAGCTTTCTTT
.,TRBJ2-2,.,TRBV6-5,CASSYSTRGNTGELFF,TGTGCCAGCAGTTACTCGACAAGGGGGAACACCGGGGAGCTGTTTTTT
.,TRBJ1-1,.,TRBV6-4,CASSDPRADHEAFF,TGTGCCAGCAGTGACCCCAGAGCCGACCATGAAGCTTTCTTT
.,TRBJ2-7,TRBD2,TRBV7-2,CASSLSGGASEQYF,TGTGCCAGCAGCCTTAGCGGGGGGGCCAGTGAGCAGTACTTC
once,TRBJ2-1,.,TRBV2,CASSEGRQAYNEQFF,TGTGCCAGCAGTGAAGGCCGGCAGGCCTACAATGAGCAGTTCTTC
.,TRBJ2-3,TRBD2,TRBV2,CASSLGLAATDTQYF,TGTGCCAGCAGCTTGGGACTAGCGGCAACAGATACGCAGTATTTT